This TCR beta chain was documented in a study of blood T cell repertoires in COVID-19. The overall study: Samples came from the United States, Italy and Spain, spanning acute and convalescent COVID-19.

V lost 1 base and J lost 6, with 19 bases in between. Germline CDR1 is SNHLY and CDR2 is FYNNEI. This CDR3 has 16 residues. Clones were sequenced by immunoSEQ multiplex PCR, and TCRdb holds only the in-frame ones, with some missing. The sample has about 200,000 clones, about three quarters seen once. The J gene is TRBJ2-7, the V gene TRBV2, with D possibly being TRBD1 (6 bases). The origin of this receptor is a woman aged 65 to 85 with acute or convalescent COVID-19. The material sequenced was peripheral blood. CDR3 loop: CASSEDGARGTGEQYF. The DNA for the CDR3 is TGTGCCAGCAGTGAAGACGGGGCCAGGGGAACGGGCGAGCAGTACTTC.